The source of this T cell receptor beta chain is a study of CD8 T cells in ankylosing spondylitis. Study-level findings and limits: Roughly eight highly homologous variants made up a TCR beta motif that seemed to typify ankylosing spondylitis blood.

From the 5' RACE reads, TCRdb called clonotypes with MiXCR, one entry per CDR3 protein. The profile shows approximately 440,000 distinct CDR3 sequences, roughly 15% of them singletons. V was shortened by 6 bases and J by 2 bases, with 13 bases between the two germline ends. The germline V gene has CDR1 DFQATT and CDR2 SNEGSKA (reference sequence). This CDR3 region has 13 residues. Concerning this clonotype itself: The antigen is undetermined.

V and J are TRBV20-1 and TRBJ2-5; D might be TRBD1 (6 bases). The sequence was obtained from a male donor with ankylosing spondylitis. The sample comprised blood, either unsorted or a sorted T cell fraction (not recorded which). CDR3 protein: CSAPKGQQETQYF. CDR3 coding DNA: TGCAGTGCCCCAAAGGGACAACAAGAGACCCAGTACTTC.